The clone carrying this T cell receptor beta chain has a handful of counts. Its antigen is not known. This entry belongs to a study of blood T cells in healthy people across ages. In germline, CDR1 is MNHEY, CDR2 SVGAGI. With 7 bases removed from V and 2 bases from J, the gap between germline ends came to 11 bases. There are 14 residues in the CDR3. Study-level findings and limits: PBMCs went unsorted, and a conclusive naive versus antigen-experienced comparison was therefore prevented.

Sample-barcoded 5' priming and a J-beta primer mix drove a second PCR of roughly 6 to 12 cycles. TCRdb itself ran the 5' RACE reads through MiXCR, one entry per CDR3 protein. The sample gives 540,000 or so distinct CDR3 sequences, 25% to 30% of which show up once; approximately 18% is in the top ten. This TCR derives from a woman aged 70 to 79 in good health. Material: blood. The rearrangement joins TRBV6-5 to TRBJ1-4; D might be TRBD1 (5 bases). The CDR3 region is CASTQGGTNEKLFF. CDR3 in DNA: TGTGCCAGCACTCAGGGAGGCACTAATGAAAAACTGTTTTTT.